This T cell receptor beta chain was captured by sequencing in a study of blood T cells in healthy people across ages. Study summary: Template switching picked up about one barcoded beta molecule for each two T cells.

Peripheral blood from each donor was collected in a volume of roughly 9.2 milliliters. The study, taken as a whole, reports: The study found TCR beta diversity correlated strongly with naive T cell percentage.

The germline V gene has CDR1 ENHRY and CDR2 SYGVKD. V gave up 3 bases and J gave up 11 bases, with 9 bases separating them. The CDR3 covers 11 residues. Many counts were recorded for this clonotype. What it binds is not known. Next came a second PCR, run for about 7 to 12 cycles, which used a sample-barcoded 5' primer along with a J-beta primer mix. TCRdb re-derived calls from the 5' RACE reads in MiXCR, one entry per CDR3 protein. Here the sample spans roughly 1.7 million distinct CDR3 sequences, roughly a third being singletons. Sequenced sample: blood. V and J are TRBV10-3 and TRBJ2-3, with D perhaps TRBD1 or TRBD2 (5 bases each). This sequence was found in a woman aged 30 to 39 in good health. CDR3 residues: CAISEGTLQYF. The DNA for the CDR3 is TGTGCCATCAGTGAAGGGACGTTGCAGTATTTT.